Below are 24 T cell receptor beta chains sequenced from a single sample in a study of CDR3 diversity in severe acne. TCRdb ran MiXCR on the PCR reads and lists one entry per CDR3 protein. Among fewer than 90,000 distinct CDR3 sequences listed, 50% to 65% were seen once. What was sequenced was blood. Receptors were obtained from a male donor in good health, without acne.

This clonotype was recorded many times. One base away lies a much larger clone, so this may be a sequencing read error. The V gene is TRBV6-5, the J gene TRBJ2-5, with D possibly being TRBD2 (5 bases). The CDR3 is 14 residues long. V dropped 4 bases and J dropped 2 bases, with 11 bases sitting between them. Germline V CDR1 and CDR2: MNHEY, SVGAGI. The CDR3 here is CASSSSGIQETQYF. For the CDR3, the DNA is TGTGCCAGCAGTTCCTCCGGGATACAAGAGACCCAGTACTTC.

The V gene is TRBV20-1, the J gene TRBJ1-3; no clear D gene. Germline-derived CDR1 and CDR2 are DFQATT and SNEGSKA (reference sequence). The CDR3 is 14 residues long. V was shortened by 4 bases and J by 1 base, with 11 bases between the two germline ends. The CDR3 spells CSATKAASGNTIYF. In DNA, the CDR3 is TGCAGTGCTACAAAGGCAGCTTCTGGAAACACCATATATTTT.

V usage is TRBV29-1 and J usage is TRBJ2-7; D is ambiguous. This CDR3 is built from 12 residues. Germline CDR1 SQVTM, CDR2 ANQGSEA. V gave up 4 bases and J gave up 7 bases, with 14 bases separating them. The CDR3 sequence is CSVAPYYNEQYF. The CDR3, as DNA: TGCAGCGTTGCTCCGTACTACAATGAGCAGTACTTC.

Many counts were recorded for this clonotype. CDR3 sequence reads: CASLAWVRGGQFF. In nucleotides, the CDR3 is TGTGCCAGCCTCGCATGGGTGAGGGGCGGGCAGTTCTTC. V usage is TRBV7-9 and J usage is TRBJ2-1; D possibly uses TRBD1 or TRBD2 (5 bases each). CDR3 length: 13 amino acids. V shed 8 bases and J shed 12 bases, with 20 bases lying between them. Per germline, CDR1 SEHNR and CDR2 FQNEAQ (reference sequence). Looking up the rest from reference TRBV7-9 and TRBJ2-1 gives the full variable domain: DTGVSQNPRHKITKRGQNVTFRCDPISEHNRLYWYRQTLGQGPEFLTYFQNEAQLEKSRLLSDRFSAERPKGSFSTLEIQRTEQGDSAMYLCASLAWVRGGQFFGPGTRLTVL.

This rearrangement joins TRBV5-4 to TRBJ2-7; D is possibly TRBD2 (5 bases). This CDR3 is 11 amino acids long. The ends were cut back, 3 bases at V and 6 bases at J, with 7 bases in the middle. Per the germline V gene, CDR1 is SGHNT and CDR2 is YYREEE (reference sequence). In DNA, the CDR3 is TGTGCCAGCAGCTCAACTAGCGAGCAGTACTTC. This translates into CASSSTSEQYF.

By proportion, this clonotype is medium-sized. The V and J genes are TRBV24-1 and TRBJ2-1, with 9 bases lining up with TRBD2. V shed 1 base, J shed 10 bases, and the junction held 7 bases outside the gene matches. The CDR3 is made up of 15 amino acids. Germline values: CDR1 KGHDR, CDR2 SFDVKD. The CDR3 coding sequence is TGTGCCACCAGTGATTTTCTAGCGGGGCGAGGGGAGCAGTTCTTC. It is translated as CATSDFLAGRGEQFF.

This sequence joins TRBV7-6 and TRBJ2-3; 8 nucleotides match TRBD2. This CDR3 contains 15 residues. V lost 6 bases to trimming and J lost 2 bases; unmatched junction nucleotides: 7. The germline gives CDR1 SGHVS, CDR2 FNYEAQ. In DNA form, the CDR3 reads TGTGCCAGCAGTTCATTAGCGGGAAACACAGATACGCAGTATTTT. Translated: CASSSLAGNTDTQYF. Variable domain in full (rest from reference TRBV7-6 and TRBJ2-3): GAGVSQSPRYKVTKRGQDVALRCDPISGHVSLYWYRQALGQGPEFLTYFNYEAQQDKSGLPNDRFSAERPEGSISTLTIQRTEQRDSAMYRCASSSLAGNTDTQYFGPGTRLTVL.

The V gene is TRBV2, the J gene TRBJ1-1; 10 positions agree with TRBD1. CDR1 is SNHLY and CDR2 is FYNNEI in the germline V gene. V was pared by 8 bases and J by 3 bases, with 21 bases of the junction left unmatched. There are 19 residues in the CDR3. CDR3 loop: CASVPPMGQGNYGYTEAFF. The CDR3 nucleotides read TGTGCCAGCGTCCCACCCATGGGACAGGGGAACTATGGCTACACTGAAGCTTTCTTT.

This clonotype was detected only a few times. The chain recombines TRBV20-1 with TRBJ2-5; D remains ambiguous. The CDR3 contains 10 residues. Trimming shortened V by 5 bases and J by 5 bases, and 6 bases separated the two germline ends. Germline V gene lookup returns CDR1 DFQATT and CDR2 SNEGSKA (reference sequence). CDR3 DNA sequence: TGCAGTGCTGGGGTGGAGACCCAGTACTTC. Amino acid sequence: CSAGVETQYF.

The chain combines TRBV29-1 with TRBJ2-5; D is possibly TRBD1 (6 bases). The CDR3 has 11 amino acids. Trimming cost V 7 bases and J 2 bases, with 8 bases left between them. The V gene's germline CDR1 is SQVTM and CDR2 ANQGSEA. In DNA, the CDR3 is TGCAGCGGAGGGGGACAAGAGACCCAGTACTTC. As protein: CSGGGQETQYF.

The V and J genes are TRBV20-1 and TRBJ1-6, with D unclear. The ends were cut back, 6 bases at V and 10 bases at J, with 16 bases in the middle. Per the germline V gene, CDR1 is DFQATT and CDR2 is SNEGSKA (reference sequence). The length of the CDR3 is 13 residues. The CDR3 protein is CSAGGRPNSPLHF. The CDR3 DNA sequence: TGCAGTGCGGGTGGGCGGCCCAACTCACCCCTCCACTTT.

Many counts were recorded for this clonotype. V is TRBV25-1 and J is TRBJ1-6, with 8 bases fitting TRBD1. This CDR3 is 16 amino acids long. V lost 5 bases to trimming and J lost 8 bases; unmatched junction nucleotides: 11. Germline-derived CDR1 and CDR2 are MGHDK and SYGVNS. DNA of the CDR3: TGTGCCAGCAGTCCAAGACGGGACAGGATTGATTCACCCCTCCACTTT. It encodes CASSPRRDRIDSPLHF. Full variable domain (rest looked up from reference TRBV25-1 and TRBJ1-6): EADIYQTPRYLVIGTGKKITLECSQTMGHDKMYWYQQDPGMELHLIHYSYGVNSTEKGDLSSESTVSRIRTEHFPLTLESARPSHTSQYLCASSPRRDRIDSPLHFGNGTRLTVT.

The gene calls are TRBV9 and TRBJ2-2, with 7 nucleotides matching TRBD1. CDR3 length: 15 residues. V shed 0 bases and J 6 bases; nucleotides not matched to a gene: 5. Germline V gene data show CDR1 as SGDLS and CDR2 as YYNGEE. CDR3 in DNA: TGTGCCAGCAGCGTAGAAACGACAGGGTCCGGGGAGCTGTTTTTT. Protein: CASSVETTGSGELFF. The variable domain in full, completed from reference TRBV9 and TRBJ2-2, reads DSGVTQTPKHLITATGQRVTLRCSPRSGDLSVYWYQQSLDQGLQFLIQYYNGEERAKGNILERFSAQQFPDLHSELNLSSLELGDSALYFCASSVETTGSGELFFGEGSRLTVL.

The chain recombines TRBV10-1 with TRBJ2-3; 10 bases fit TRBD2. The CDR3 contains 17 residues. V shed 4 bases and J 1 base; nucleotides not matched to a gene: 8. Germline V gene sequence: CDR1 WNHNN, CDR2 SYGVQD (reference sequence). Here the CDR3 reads CASSGPTSGVGTDTQYF. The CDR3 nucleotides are TGCGCCAGCAGTGGGCCCACTAGCGGGGTTGGCACAGATACGCAGTATTTT.

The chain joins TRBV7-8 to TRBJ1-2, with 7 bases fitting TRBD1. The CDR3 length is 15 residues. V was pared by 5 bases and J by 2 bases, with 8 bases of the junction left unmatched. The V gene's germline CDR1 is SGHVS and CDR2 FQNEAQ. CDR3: CASSGQDIFNYGYTF. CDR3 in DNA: TGTGCCAGCAGCGGACAGGACATTTTCAACTATGGCTACACCTTC.

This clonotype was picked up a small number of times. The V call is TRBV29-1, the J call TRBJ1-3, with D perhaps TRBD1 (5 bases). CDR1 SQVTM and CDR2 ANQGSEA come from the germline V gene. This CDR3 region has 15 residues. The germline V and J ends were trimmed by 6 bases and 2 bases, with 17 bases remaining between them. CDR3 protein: CSVRDGGWTGNTIYF. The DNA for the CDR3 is TGCAGCGTCCGGGACGGCGGGTGGACTGGAAACACCATATATTTT.

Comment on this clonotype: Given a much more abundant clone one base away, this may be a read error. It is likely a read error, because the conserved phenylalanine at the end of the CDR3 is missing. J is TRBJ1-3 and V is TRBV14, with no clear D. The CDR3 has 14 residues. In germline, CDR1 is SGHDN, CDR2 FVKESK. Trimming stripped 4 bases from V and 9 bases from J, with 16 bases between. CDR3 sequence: CASSPYMIGGTIYS. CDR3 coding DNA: TGTGCCAGCAGCCCCTACATGATCGGAGGCACCATATATTCT.

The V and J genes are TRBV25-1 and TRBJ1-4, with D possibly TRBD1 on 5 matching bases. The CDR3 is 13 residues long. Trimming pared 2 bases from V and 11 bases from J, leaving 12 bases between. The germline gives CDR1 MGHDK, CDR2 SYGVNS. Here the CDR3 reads CASSEKGREKLFF. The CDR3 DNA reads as TGTGCCAGCAGTGAAAAGGGGAGGGAGAAACTGTTTTTT.

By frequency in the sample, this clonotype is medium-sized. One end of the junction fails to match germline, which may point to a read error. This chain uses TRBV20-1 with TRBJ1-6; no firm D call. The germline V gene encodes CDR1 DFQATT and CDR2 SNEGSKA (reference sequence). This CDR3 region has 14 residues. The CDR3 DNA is TGCAGTGCCAGTCGGGAGTCCTATTATTCACCCCTCCACTTT. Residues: CSASRESYYSPLHF.

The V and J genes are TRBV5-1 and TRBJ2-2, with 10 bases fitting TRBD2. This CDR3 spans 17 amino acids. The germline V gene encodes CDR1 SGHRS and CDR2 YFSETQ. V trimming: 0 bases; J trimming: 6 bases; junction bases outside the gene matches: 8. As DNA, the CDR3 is TGCGCCAGCAGCTTGGTTCTGCTAGCGGGGGTGCCCGGGGAGCTGTTTTTT. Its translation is CASSLVLLAGVPGELFF.

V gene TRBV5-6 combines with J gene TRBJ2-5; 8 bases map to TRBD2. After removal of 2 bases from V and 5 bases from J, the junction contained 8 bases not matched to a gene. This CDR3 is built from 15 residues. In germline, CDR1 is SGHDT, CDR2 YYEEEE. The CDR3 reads CASSFRTSSRETQYF. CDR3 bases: TGTGCCAGCAGCTTCCGGACTAGCTCGAGGGAGACCCAGTACTTC.

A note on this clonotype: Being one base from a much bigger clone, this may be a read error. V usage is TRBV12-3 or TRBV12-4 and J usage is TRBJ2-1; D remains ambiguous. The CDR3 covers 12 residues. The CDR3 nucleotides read TGTGTCAGCAGCCTAAACAGAGGCGAGCAGTTCTTC. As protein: CVSSLNRGEQFF.

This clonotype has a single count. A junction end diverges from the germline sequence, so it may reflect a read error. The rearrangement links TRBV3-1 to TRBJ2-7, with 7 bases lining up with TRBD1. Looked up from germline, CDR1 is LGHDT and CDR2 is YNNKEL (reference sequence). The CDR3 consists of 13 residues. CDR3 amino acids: CASSRGQPRPSVF. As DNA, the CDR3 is TGTGCCAGCAGCCGGGGACAGCCACGGCCGTCGGTCTTC.

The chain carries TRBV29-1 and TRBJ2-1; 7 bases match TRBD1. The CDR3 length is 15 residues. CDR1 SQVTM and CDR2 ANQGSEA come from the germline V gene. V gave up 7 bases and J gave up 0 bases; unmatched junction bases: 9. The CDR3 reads CSARTGYNSYNEQFF. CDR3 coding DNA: TGCAGCGCCAGGACAGGATACAACTCCTACAATGAGCAGTTCTTC.